A single sample is the source of the 18 T cell receptor beta chains below, sequenced in a study of early T cells in non-severe SARS-CoV-2 infection. MiXCR was run by TCRdb on the 5' RACE reads, yielding one entry per CDR3 protein. The sample holds under 70,000 distinct CDR3 sequences, about 13% seen once. The sample consisted of whole blood. Source of these receptors: an adult who was a healthcare worker with PCR-confirmed SARS-CoV-2 infection or an uninfected control (not recorded which).

The chain carries TRBV10-3 and TRBJ2-1; 12 positions agree with TRBD2. CDR1 is ENHRY, CDR2 SYGVKD, per germline. This CDR3 comprises 15 residues. J lost 7 bases, V lost 6 bases, and 7 bases had no gene match. CDR3 nucleotide sequence: TGTGCCATCAGCATGACTAGCGGGAGTATTAATGAGCAGTTCTTC. Protein: CAISMTSGSINEQFF.

This clonotype was counted a single time. This chain connects TRBV6-5 to TRBJ2-7, with D perhaps matching TRBD2 (6 bases). V dropped 5 bases and J dropped 5 bases, with 16 bases sitting between them. CDR3 length: 14 residues. Germline V gene sequence: CDR1 MNHEY, CDR2 SVGAGI. Written as DNA, the CDR3 is TGTGCCAGCAGTAGGGCTAGCGCGGCTAACGAGCAGTACTTC. As protein: CASSRASAANEQYF.

This clonotype came up many times. This chain links TRBV7-9 with TRBJ1-2, with no clear D. CDR1 is SEHNR and CDR2 is FQNEAQ in the germline V gene (reference sequence). The CDR3 extends over 14 amino acids. V lost 1 base and J lost 3, with 9 bases in between. The CDR3 bases are TGTGCCAGCAGCTTAGATCTAGGCGACTATGGCTACACCTTC. Residues: CASSLDLGDYGYTF.

The chain couples TRBV2 to TRBJ2-5; 12 positions agree with TRBD2. In germline, CDR1 is SNHLY, CDR2 FYNNEI. V shed 6 bases and J 4 bases; nucleotides not matched to a gene: 6. This CDR3 is 15 amino acids long. The CDR3 DNA is TGTGCCAGCAGCCCCGGACTAGCGGGATCAGAGACCCAGTACTTC. It encodes CASSPGLAGSETQYF.

The V and J genes are TRBV7-9 and TRBJ1-5; D ambiguous. The CDR3 extends over 15 amino acids. In germline, CDR1 is SEHNR, CDR2 FQNEAQ (reference sequence). V lost 5 bases, J lost 5 bases, and 16 bases lay in between. The CDR3 spells CASSATIGGDQPQHF. The CDR3 DNA reads TGTGCCAGCAGCGCCACGATTGGAGGAGATCAGCCCCAGCATTTT.

This clonotype was counted between two and nine times. V is TRBV13 and J is TRBJ1-5, with a tentative D call TRBD1 (5 bases). Trimming stripped 3 bases from V and 7 bases from J, with 16 bases between. This CDR3 contains 15 residues. Looked up from germline, CDR1 is PRHDT and CDR2 is FYEKMQ (reference sequence). DNA for the CDR3: TGTGCCAGCAGCTTGGGCTATCAGGGTAGACAGCCCCAGCATTTT. It codes for CASSLGYQGRQPQHF.

This clonotype was counted once. In DNA form, the CDR3 reads TGTGCCAGCACCAGGGACTTAGGCTATGGCTACACCTTC. Amino acid sequence: CASTRDLGYGYTF. V is TRBV9 and J is TRBJ1-2, with D perhaps matching TRBD1 (5 bases). CDR1 and CDR2 (germline): SGDLS, YYNGEE. The length of the CDR3 is 13 residues. V lost 6 bases to trimming and J lost 4 bases, with 13 bases between them.

This clonotype was picked up many times. The V and J genes are TRBV6-6 and TRBJ2-2; 10 bases are shared with TRBD2. The V segment lost 11 bases and the J segment 4 bases; nucleotides outside the gene matches: 10. This CDR3 is 15 amino acids long. Germline V gives CDR1 MNHNY, CDR2 SVGAGI (reference sequence). CDR3 region: CAGQPAGGVTGELFF. Written as DNA, the CDR3 is TGTGCCGGCCAACCAGCGGGAGGGGTCACCGGGGAGCTGTTTTTT.

This chain uses TRBV28 with TRBJ2-7; the match to TRBD1 covers 7 bases. V shed 6 bases and J 2 bases; nucleotides not matched to a gene: 10. Germline CDR1 MDHEN, CDR2 SYDVKM. The CDR3 has 15 amino acids. The DNA for the CDR3 is TGTGCCAGCAGCTCCCAGGGGGAAATACCCTACGAGCAGTACTTC. Protein product: CASSSQGEIPYEQYF.

The J gene is TRBJ1-5, the V gene TRBV12-3 or TRBV12-4, with D possibly being TRBD1 (5 bases). The CDR3 totals 16 residues. The V end was cut by 1 base, the J end by 0 bases, with 10 bases between. Here the CDR3 DNA reads TGTGCCAGCAGTTTAGGGGGGGTCGGTAGCAATCAGCCCCAGCATTTT. Its translation is CASSLGGVGSNQPQHF.

This clonotype was seen many times. The CDR3 sequence is CASSLAGSYNEQFF. The CDR3, as DNA: TGTGCCAGCAGTTTAGCGGGGTCCTACAATGAGCAGTTCTTC. The gene calls are TRBV27 and TRBJ2-1, with a weak D call TRBD2 (6 bases). Germline V gene data show CDR1 as MNHEY and CDR2 as SMNVEV (reference sequence). The CDR3 sequence is 14 residues long. The germline V and J ends were trimmed by 2 bases and 1 base, with 6 bases remaining between them.

The rearrangement joins TRBV7-3 to TRBJ2-5, with D unresolved. The CDR3 has 13 amino acids. The germline V and J ends were trimmed by 8 bases and 5 bases, with 15 bases remaining between them. Germline assignment: CDR1 SGHTA and CDR2 FQGTGA. CDR3 nucleotides: TGTGCCAGCTCGCTCGGTGGGATGGAGACCCAGTACTTC. It is translated as CASSLGGMETQYF.

This clonotype was seen repeatedly, ten times or more. This chain connects TRBV3-1 to TRBJ2-4, with 7 positions matching TRBD1. The trim removed 3 bases at V and 1 base at J, leaving 0 bases unmatched. Germline V CDR1 and CDR2: LGHDT, YNNKEL (reference sequence). The CDR3 is 14 residues long. In DNA, the CDR3 is TGTGCCAGCAGCCAGGACAGGGCCAAAAACATTCAGTACTTC. Residues: CASSQDRAKNIQYF.

There are many counts of this clonotype. The chain links TRBV13 to TRBJ1-1; D may be TRBD1 (5 bases). Trimming stripped 3 bases from V and 0 bases from J, with 14 bases between. Germline CDR1 PRHDT, CDR2 FYEKMQ (reference sequence). The length of the CDR3 is 16 residues. CDR3 residues: CASSFQGKVMNTEAFF. In DNA, the CDR3 is TGTGCCAGCAGCTTCCAGGGAAAAGTAATGAACACTGAAGCTTTCTTT.

The chain joins TRBV27 to TRBJ1-6; no clear D gene. Germline CDR1 and CDR2: MNHEY and SMNVEV (reference sequence). The length of the CDR3 is 17 residues. V was cut by 5 bases and J by 1 base, with 15 bases left in between. For the CDR3, the DNA is TGTGCCAGCAGTCTCGCCAAGGACGTTTCCTATAATTCACCCCTCCACTTT. Protein product: CASSLAKDVSYNSPLHF.

This clonotype came up many times. The chain carries TRBV7-2 and TRBJ2-1; 13 bases map to TRBD2. The length of the CDR3 is 16 residues. V trimming: 3 bases; J trimming: 9 bases; junction bases outside the gene matches: 8. Germline assignment: CDR1 SGHTA and CDR2 FQGNSA. CDR3 sequence reads: CASSFTSGRATGEQFF. CDR3 DNA sequence: TGTGCCAGCAGCTTTACTAGCGGGAGGGCAACCGGTGAGCAGTTCTTC.

This clonotype was counted a few times. This chain uses TRBV6-4 with TRBJ1-1, with 7 bases aligning to TRBD1. The CDR3 extends over 14 amino acids. Germline CDR1 reads MRHNA; CDR2 reads SNTAGT. The V gene end was trimmed by 3 bases and the J gene end by 4 bases; junction bases not matched to a gene: 5. The CDR3 DNA reads TGTGCCAGCAGTGAGGGGACAGTCGCCACTGAAGCTTTCTTT. The encoded protein is CASSEGTVATEAFF.

The chain links TRBV12-3 or TRBV12-4 to TRBJ1-2; D may be TRBD1 (6 bases). This CDR3 spans 13 amino acids. V shed 7 bases and J shed 4 bases, with 13 bases lying between them. As DNA, the CDR3 is TGTGCCAGCACCACACAGGGAGCCTATGGCTACACCTTC. Translating it yields CASTTQGAYGYTF.